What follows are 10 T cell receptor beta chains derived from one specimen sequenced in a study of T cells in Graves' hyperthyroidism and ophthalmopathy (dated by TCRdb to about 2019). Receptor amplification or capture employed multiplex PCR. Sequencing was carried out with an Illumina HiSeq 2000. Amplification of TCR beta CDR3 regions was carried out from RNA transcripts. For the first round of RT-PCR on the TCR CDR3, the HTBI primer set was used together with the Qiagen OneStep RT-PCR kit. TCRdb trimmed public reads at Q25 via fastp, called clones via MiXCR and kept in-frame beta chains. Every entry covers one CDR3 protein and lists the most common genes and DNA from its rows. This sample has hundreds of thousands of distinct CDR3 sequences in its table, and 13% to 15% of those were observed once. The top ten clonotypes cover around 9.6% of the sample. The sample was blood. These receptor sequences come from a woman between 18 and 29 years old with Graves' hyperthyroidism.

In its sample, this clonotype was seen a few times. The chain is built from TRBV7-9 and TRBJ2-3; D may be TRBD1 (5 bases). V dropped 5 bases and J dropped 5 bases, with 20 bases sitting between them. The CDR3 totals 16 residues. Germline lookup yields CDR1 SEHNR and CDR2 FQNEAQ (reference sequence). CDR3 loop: CASSTPQAQAKDTQYF. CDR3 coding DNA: TGTGCCAGCAGCACGCCACAGGCCCAGGCTAAAGATACGCAGTATTTT.

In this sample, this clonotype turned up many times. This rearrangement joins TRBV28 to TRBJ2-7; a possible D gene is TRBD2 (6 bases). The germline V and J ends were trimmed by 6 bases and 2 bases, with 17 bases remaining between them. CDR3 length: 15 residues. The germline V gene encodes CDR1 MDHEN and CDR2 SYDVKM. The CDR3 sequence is CASSGSDGLTYEQYF. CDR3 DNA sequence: TGTGCCAGCAGCGGGAGCGACGGACTAACCTACGAGCAGTACTTC.

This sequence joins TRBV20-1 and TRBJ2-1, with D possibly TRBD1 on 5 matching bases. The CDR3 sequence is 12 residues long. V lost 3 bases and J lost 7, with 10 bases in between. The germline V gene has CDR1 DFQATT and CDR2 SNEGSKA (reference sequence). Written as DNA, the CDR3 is TGCAGTGCTAGTAACCCAGGGAATGAGCAGTTCTTC. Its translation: CSASNPGNEQFF.

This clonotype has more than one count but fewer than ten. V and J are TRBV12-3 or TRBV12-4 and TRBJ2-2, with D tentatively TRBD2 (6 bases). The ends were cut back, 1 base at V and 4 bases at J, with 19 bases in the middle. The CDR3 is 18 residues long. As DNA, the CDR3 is TGTGCCAGCAGTTTAGGGCTGGGACTCCGGGGTGTCACCGGGGAGCTGTTTTTT. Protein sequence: CASSLGLGLRGVTGELFF.

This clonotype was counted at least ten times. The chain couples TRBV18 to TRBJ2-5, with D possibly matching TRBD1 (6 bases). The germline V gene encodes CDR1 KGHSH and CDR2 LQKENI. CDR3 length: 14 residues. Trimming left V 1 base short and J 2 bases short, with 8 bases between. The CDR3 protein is CASSPLGQQETQYF. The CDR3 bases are TGTGCCAGCTCACCACTAGGACAGCAAGAGACCCAGTACTTC.

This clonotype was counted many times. CDR3 sequence reads: CASSPWVTYEQYF. CDR3 in DNA: TGTGCCAGCAGCCCCTGGGTAACCTACGAGCAGTACTTC. The chain recombines TRBV7-6 with TRBJ2-7, with no clear D. CDR1 and CDR2 (germline): SGHVS, FNYEAQ. The ends were cut back, 5 bases at V and 2 bases at J, with 10 bases in the middle. CDR3 length: 13 amino acids.

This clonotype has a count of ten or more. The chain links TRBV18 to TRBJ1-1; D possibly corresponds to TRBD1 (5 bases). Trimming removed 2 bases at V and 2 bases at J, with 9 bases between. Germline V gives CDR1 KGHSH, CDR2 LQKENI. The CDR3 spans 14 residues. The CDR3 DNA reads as TGTGCCAGCTCACCAGGGGGGGGAAACACTGAAGCTTTCTTT. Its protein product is CASSPGGGNTEAFF.

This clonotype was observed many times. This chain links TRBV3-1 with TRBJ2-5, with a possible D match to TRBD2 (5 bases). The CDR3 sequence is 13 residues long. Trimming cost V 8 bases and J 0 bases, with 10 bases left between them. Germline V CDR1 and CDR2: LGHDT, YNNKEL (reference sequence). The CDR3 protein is CASEGLYQETQYF. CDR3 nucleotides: TGTGCCAGCGAGGGCCTGTACCAAGAGACCCAGTACTTC.

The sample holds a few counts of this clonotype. The CDR3 reads CACKTGAGKGFF. CDR3 in DNA: TGTGCCTGCAAGACAGGGGCGGGAAAAGGTTTCTTT. The rearrangement uses TRBV30 and TRBJ1-1, with TRBD1 matching 8 bases. Per germline, CDR1 GTSNPN and CDR2 SVGIG (reference sequence). The CDR3 consists of 12 residues. The junction had 13 bases not matched to a gene; V was cut back by 6 bases and J by 13 bases.

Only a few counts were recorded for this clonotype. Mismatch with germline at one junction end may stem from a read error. The CDR3 nucleotides are TGTGCCAGCCGTTTCGCGTTGATTGCTGAAGCTTTCTTT. The encoded protein is CASRFALIAEAFF. The rearrangement links TRBV28 to TRBJ1-1; D is undetermined. CDR3 length: 13 residues. Germline loops: CDR1 MDHEN, CDR2 SYDVKM.